What follows are 18 T cell receptor beta chains derived from one specimen sequenced in a study of T cell repertoires in cytomegalovirus infection. Their cognate antigens are unknown. TCRdb re-called the reads through MiXCR, storing one row per CDR3 protein. The sample holds approximately 990,000 distinct CDR3 sequences, approximately 31% seen once. The sequenced sample was cultured CD8+ T cells from PBMCs, obtained from culture after CMV antigen stimulation. These receptors were obtained from a human donor in good health (CMV status not recorded). Some clones in this sample may be carry-over from other donors' samples.

The rearrangement uses TRBV6-2 or TRBV6-3 and TRBJ2-2; 8 bases are shared with TRBD2. Germline values: CDR1 MNHEY, CDR2 SVGEGT. The V gene end was trimmed by 2 bases and the J gene end by 6 bases; junction bases not matched to a gene: 5. The CDR3 sequence is 15 residues long. This chain's CDR3 is CASSYRTSLPGELFF. In DNA, the CDR3 is TGTGCCAGCAGTTACCGGACTAGCTTACCCGGGGAGCTGTTTTTT.

This sequence joins TRBV4-2 and TRBJ2-5; D not resolved. V lost 0 bases and J 9 bases, leaving 20 bases between the germline ends. Looked up from germline, CDR1 is LGHNA and CDR2 is YNFKEQ. The CDR3 runs to 16 residues. The CDR3 DNA reads as TGTGCCAGCAGCCAAGATGTAGTAACCCCACAAGGAGCCCAGTACTTC. As protein: CASSQDVVTPQGAQYF.

The V and J genes are TRBV20-1 and TRBJ2-2; D ambiguous. The CDR3 covers 15 residues. With 4 bases removed from V and 2 bases from J, the gap between germline ends came to 14 bases. The germline V gene has CDR1 DFQATT and CDR2 SNEGSKA (reference sequence). Here the CDR3 DNA reads TGCAGTGCTAAACATCGCTTACCCAACACCGGGGAGCTGTTTTTT. It yields the protein CSAKHRLPNTGELFF.

This clonotype came up a few times. V is TRBV4-1 and J is TRBJ2-1, with a tentative D call TRBD1 (6 bases). Trimming removed 4 bases at V and 8 bases at J, with 12 bases between. Germline lookup yields CDR1 MGHRA and CDR2 YSYEKL. The CDR3 extends over 13 amino acids. CDR3 bases: TGCGCCAGCAGCCCATGGGACAATGATGAGCAGTTCTTC. Translation: CASSPWDNDEQFF.

This clonotype was counted only a few times. This chain uses TRBV6-1 with TRBJ2-1, with TRBD1 matching over 7 bases. The germline V gene encodes CDR1 MNHNS and CDR2 SASEGT. The CDR3 is made up of 17 amino acids. V shed 5 bases, J shed 3 bases, and the junction held 13 bases outside the gene matches. The CDR3 coding sequence is TGTGCCAGCAGTTCCACGCTCACAGGGGCATTCTACAATGAGCAGTTCTTC. Translated: CASSSTLTGAFYNEQFF.

The chain recombines TRBV6-5 with TRBJ1-6; the match to TRBD1 covers 9 bases. The germline gives CDR1 MNHEY, CDR2 SVGAGI. There are 16 residues in the CDR3. V gave up 0 bases and J gave up 6 bases; unmatched junction bases: 3. The CDR3 bases are TGTGCCAGCAGTTACTCGACAGGGGGGGGTAATTCACCCCTCCACTTT. It specifies CASSYSTGGGNSPLHF.

This clonotype was found a few times. The chain recombines TRBV6-5 with TRBJ2-5, with D unclear. The germline gives CDR1 MNHEY, CDR2 SVGAGI. Trimming pared 0 bases from V and 10 bases from J, leaving 6 bases between. The length of the CDR3 is 11 residues. The CDR3 nucleotides read TGTGCCAGCAGTTACTCGGGGTTCCAGTACTTC. It is translated as CASSYSGFQYF.

This clonotype appeared many times. This rearrangement joins TRBV7-9 to TRBJ2-3, with TRBD2 as a possible D gene (7 bases). This CDR3 has 16 residues. CDR1 SEHNR and CDR2 FQNEAQ come from the germline V gene (reference sequence). V shed 3 bases and J shed 3 bases, with 16 bases lying between them. Here the CDR3 reads CASSFRSGGLTDTQYF. CDR3 nucleotides: TGTGCCAGCAGCTTTCGGTCGGGGGGCCTAACAGATACGCAGTATTTT.

The V gene is TRBV24-1, the J gene TRBJ2-5; D call uncertain. The CDR3 is 15 amino acids. With 3 bases removed from V and 0 bases from J, the gap between germline ends came to 10 bases. Germline CDR1 reads KGHDR; CDR2 reads SFDVKD. This CDR3 is CATSDPAKDQETQYF. For the CDR3, the DNA is TGTGCCACCAGTGATCCCGCTAAGGACCAAGAGACCCAGTACTTC.

V usage is TRBV12-3 or TRBV12-4 and J usage is TRBJ2-5; D is unresolved. Trimming cost V 8 bases and J 4 bases, with 14 bases left between them. This CDR3 region has 13 residues. The CDR3 region has the DNA TGTGCCAGCGGCCATGGCTGGGGAGAGACCCAGTACTTC. This encodes CASGHGWGETQYF.

Only a few counts were recorded for this clonotype. This sequence joins TRBV20-1 and TRBJ1-2; D not certain. The CDR3 contains 14 residues. CDR1 is DFQATT and CDR2 is SNEGSKA in the germline V gene (reference sequence). V lost 3 bases and J 5 bases, leaving 16 bases between the germline ends. As DNA, the CDR3 is TGCAGTGCTAGTTCCCCCGTACCTAGTTATGGCTACACCTTC. Translation: CSASSPVPSYGYTF.

The chain carries TRBV12-3 or TRBV12-4 and TRBJ2-1; perhaps D is TRBD1 or TRBD2 (6 bases each). V was cut by 6 bases and J by 5 bases, with 17 bases left in between. CDR3 length equals 15 residues. CDR3 in DNA: TGTGCCAGCAGCCCCGAGGCAAGGGGGGACAATGAGCAGTTCTTC. Amino acids: CASSPEARGDNEQFF.

This clonotype came up a few times. V is TRBV19 and J is TRBJ1-2; 9 nucleotides line up with TRBD1. The CDR3 consists of 19 residues. V shed 7 bases, J shed 2 bases, and the junction held 20 bases outside the gene matches. Germline CDR1 is LNHDA and CDR2 is SQIVND (reference sequence). The CDR3 is CASIPRDRDFVIQNYGYTF. CDR3 bases: TGTGCCAGTATTCCCCGGGACAGGGATTTCGTGATACAAAACTATGGCTACACCTTC.

This clonotype was detected only a few times. This sequence joins TRBV7-9 and TRBJ2-2; 9 bases match TRBD1. Germline V gives CDR1 SEHNR, CDR2 FQNEAQ (reference sequence). Trimming at V came to 5 bases and at J to 3 bases, leaving 7 bases not matched to a gene. The CDR3 loop spans 16 amino acids. The DNA for the CDR3 is TGTGCCAGCAGCGCGCCGGGACAGGGTTACACCGGGGAGCTGTTTTTT. As protein: CASSAPGQGYTGELFF.

This clonotype was recorded a few times. The V call is TRBV5-6, the J call TRBJ2-7; D perhaps matches TRBD2 (5 bases). The germline gives CDR1 SGHDT, CDR2 YYEEEE. The CDR3 covers 15 residues. Trimming cost V 4 bases and J 2 bases, with 16 bases left between them. CDR3 sequence reads: CASSEEVGGPYEQYF. DNA of the CDR3: TGTGCCAGCAGCGAGGAGGTCGGCGGTCCCTACGAGCAGTACTTC. Full variable domain (remainder filled in from reference TRBV5-6 and TRBJ2-7): DAGVTQSPTHLIKTRGQQVTLRCSPKSGHDTVSWYQQALGQGPQFIFQYYEEEERQRGNFPDRFSGHQFPNYSSELNVNALLLGDSALYLCASSEEVGGPYEQYFGPGTRLTVT.

V and J are TRBV24-1 and TRBJ1-1, with D unresolved. CDR1 is KGHDR and CDR2 is SFDVKD in the germline V gene. The V end was cut by 1 base, the J end by 1 base, with 15 bases between. This CDR3 comprises 17 residues. CDR3 sequence reads: CATSDLPIYEGNTEAFF. CDR3 nucleotide sequence: TGTGCCACCAGTGATTTACCGATCTACGAGGGGAACACTGAAGCTTTCTTT.

The chain combines TRBV4-2 with TRBJ2-3; no clear D gene. The CDR3 contains 16 residues. V was pared by 4 bases and J by 0 bases, with 14 bases between. Germline-derived CDR1 and CDR2 are LGHNA and YNFKEQ. The CDR3 protein is CASSPPGPTSTDTQYF. DNA for the CDR3: TGTGCCAGCAGCCCCCCTGGCCCCACTAGCACAGATACGCAGTATTTT.

The DNA for the CDR3 is TGTGCCAGCAGTGAAGACCATCCGACACAATTCATTTGGGGGCAGTACTTC. Translation: CASSEDHPTQFIWGQYF. V usage is TRBV2 and J usage is TRBJ2-4, with D perhaps being TRBD1 or TRBD2 (5 bases each). Germline V gives CDR1 SNHLY, CDR2 FYNNEI. Trimming cost V 1 base and J 13 bases, with 26 bases left between them. This CDR3 spans 17 amino acids.